The 31 T cell receptor beta chains given below trace back to one sample, sequenced in a study of Ad26.COV2.S vaccination and SARS-CoV-2 variants. The data were produced by immunoSEQ multiplex PCR, yet TCRdb's version contains in-frame clones alone and is incomplete. The data show about 350,000 clones, with 92% seen just once and 3% to 4% held by the top ten. Here the sequenced sample was peripheral blood, taken after recovery from COVID-19. Every receptor here comes from a human donor who had recovered from COVID-19.

This chain uses TRBV6-5 with TRBJ1-5, with D unclear. Per the germline V gene, CDR1 is MNHEY and CDR2 is SVGAGI. CDR3 length: 15 amino acids. Trimming cost V 5 bases and J 2 bases, with 13 bases left between them. CDR3 sequence (DNA): TGTGCCAGCAGTCCTGCAGGCGGGGGCAATCAGCCCCAGCATTTT. It is translated as CASSPAGGGNQPQHF.

This sequence joins TRBV6-2 or TRBV6-3 and TRBJ1-1, with 7 bases that match TRBD1. Germline V gene lookup returns CDR1 MNHEY and CDR2 SVGEGT. V was pared by 6 bases and J by 1 base, with 5 bases of the junction left unmatched. There are 14 residues in the CDR3. CDR3 DNA: TGTGCCAGCAGGTACAGGGGCGAGAACACTGAAGCTTTCTTT. Translation gives CASRYRGENTEAFF.

The chain uses TRBV4-1 and TRBJ1-2, with D possibly matching TRBD1 (5 bases). CDR1 is MGHRA, CDR2 YSYEKL, per germline. V was trimmed by 1 base and J by 7 bases, leaving 10 bases between them. The CDR3 loop spans 13 amino acids. CDR3 protein: CASSQAPGLGYTF. CDR3 bases: TGCGCCAGCAGCCAAGCTCCAGGGCTTGGCTACACCTTC.

The chain couples TRBV7-2 to TRBJ1-3; no clear D gene. This CDR3 contains 13 residues. Germline V gene sequence: CDR1 SGHTA, CDR2 FQGNSA. The V end was cut by 8 bases, the J end by 2 bases, with 10 bases between. The CDR3 loop reads CASGDTTGNTIYF. The CDR3 DNA sequence: TGTGCCAGCGGAGACACAACTGGAAACACCATATATTTT.

On this clone: The same CDR3 arises from other DNA sequences in this sample as well. The chain carries TRBV9 and TRBJ1-1; D call uncertain. This CDR3 has 15 residues. Germline V gives CDR1 SGDLS, CDR2 YYNGEE. V was shortened by 0 bases and J by 1 base, with 10 bases between the two germline ends. The CDR3 sequence: CASSVGVSQNTEAFF. CDR3 DNA sequence: TGTGCCAGCAGCGTAGGAGTTTCGCAGAACACTGAAGCTTTCTTT.

The V and J genes are TRBV18 and TRBJ1-6, with a weak D call TRBD1 (6 bases). Germline lookup yields CDR1 KGHSH and CDR2 LQKENI. The CDR3 runs to 16 residues. The germline V and J ends were trimmed by 0 bases and 7 bases, with 13 bases remaining between them. CDR3 loop: CASSPPPTGINSPLHF. For the CDR3, the DNA is TGTGCCAGCTCACCACCCCCGACAGGCATAAATTCACCCCTCCACTTT.

The genes are TRBV4-1 and TRBJ2-3, with D perhaps TRBD1 or TRBD2 (6 bases each). CDR1 is MGHRA, CDR2 YSYEKL, per germline. Between the trimmed V and J ends, which lost 2 bases and 6 bases, there was a span of 15 bases. CDR3 length equals 15 residues. CDR3 DNA: TGCGCCAGCAGCCAATCGTCGGGGGCGCGGGATACGCAGTATTTT. Amino acids: CASSQSSGARDTQYF.

This chain uses TRBV10-2 with TRBJ1-3; D gene unclear. Trimming stripped 4 bases from V and 0 bases from J, with 4 bases between. The CDR3 covers 13 residues. Germline V gives CDR1 WSHSY, CDR2 SAAADI. The CDR3 spells CASSAYSGNTIYF. CDR3 in DNA: TGCGCCAGCAGTGCGTACTCTGGAAACACCATATATTTT.

The rearrangement joins TRBV6-5 to TRBJ1-2; no reliable D call. The CDR3 has 14 residues. Per germline, CDR1 MNHEY and CDR2 SVGAGI. Trimming left V 7 bases short and J 4 bases short, with 16 bases between. This chain's CDR3 is CASKLLRETYGYTF. In nucleotides, the CDR3 is TGTGCCAGCAAACTCCTTAGGGAGACCTATGGCTACACCTTC.

This rearrangement joins TRBV9 to TRBJ2-2, with a tentative D call TRBD2 (6 bases). There are 16 residues in the CDR3. Trimming removed 0 bases at V and 5 bases at J, with 14 bases between. Germline V gives CDR1 SGDLS, CDR2 YYNGEE. The CDR3 reads CASSVEAGLPTGELFF. In DNA form, the CDR3 reads TGTGCCAGCAGCGTAGAGGCGGGACTGCCTACCGGGGAGCTGTTTTTT.

This chain links TRBV9 with TRBJ1-4, with D unresolved. The germline CDR1 and CDR2 sequences are SGDLS and YYNGEE. The V gene lost 4 bases and the J gene lost 0 bases, with 16 bases spanning the gap. The CDR3 sequence is 17 residues long. The DNA of the CDR3 is TGTGCCAGCAGCTCAATGGGCGGATTTGCAACTAATGAAAAACTGTTTTTT. Protein product: CASSSMGGFATNEKLFF.

This sequence joins TRBV10-2 and TRBJ1-2; D not resolved. CDR1 and CDR2 from the germline V gene are WSHSY and SAAADI. This CDR3 spans 14 amino acids. V gave up 6 bases and J gave up 8 bases, with 19 bases separating them. CDR3 coding DNA: TGCGCCAGCAGCGACGTTCGTTTCTCTTGGGGCTACACCTTC. It encodes CASSDVRFSWGYTF.

The chain joins TRBV9 to TRBJ1-2; D unresolved. The CDR3 runs 16 residues. Deletions cut 0 bases from V and 4 bases from J, with 16 bases between. Germline V CDR1 and CDR2: SGDLS, YYNGEE. The CDR3 coding sequence is TGTGCCAGCAGCGTAGACCCAGCAGCCGAAAGCTATGGCTACACCTTC. Translation gives CASSVDPAAESYGYTF.

This clone has a handful of counts. Written as DNA, the CDR3 is TGTGCCAGCAGCTCAACCCGGGACACGATCTATGGCTACACCTTC. Its translation: CASSSTRDTIYGYTF. The rearrangement joins TRBV5-4 to TRBJ1-2; the D gene is possibly TRBD1 (6 bases). The CDR3 is 15 residues long. V dropped 3 bases and J dropped 4 bases, with 16 bases sitting between them. Germline CDR1 reads SGHNT; CDR2 reads YYREEE (reference sequence).

This clone was recorded only once. The chain links TRBV7-9 to TRBJ1-4; no clear D gene. Germline V gene data show CDR1 as SEHNR and CDR2 as FQNEAQ (reference sequence). The CDR3 covers 17 residues. Trimming stripped 1 base from V and 5 bases from J, with 17 bases between. CDR3 DNA: TGTGCCAGCAGCTTAGTGCCCGCGGCAGGAAGGAATGAAAAACTGTTTTTT. This codes for CASSLVPAAGRNEKLFF.

Written as DNA, the CDR3 is TGTGCCAGCAGCTCTCGACCCAATGTGGCCCTTCGCATATTAAAATATAGCAATCAGCCCCAGCATTTT. This codes for CASSSRPNVALRILKYSNQPQHF. V and J are TRBV21-1 and TRBJ1-5. TRBV21-1 is annotated as a pseudogene. The CDR3 covers 23 residues.

The chain recombines TRBV6-5 with TRBJ2-5; the D gene is possibly TRBD1 (5 bases). V lost 0 bases, J lost 10 bases, and 12 bases lay in between. CDR1 MNHEY and CDR2 SVGAGI come from the germline V gene. This CDR3 has 13 amino acids. This chain's CDR3 is CASSYSRQKVQYF. As DNA, the CDR3 is TGTGCCAGCAGTTACTCGAGACAGAAGGTCCAGTACTTC.

About this clone: Other DNA sequences from this sample encode an identical CDR3 as well. The chain carries TRBV7-2 and TRBJ2-7; possible D gene TRBD2, 5 bases. Germline V lookup: CDR1 SGHTA, CDR2 FQGNSA. This CDR3 has 15 residues. Trimming removed 1 base at V and 0 bases at J, with 10 bases between. The CDR3 loop reads CASSLVASSSYEQYF. CDR3 DNA: TGTGCCAGCAGCTTAGTTGCTAGCAGCTCCTACGAGCAGTACTTC.

Remarks on this clone: Compared with germline, one end of the junction differs, possibly owing to a read error. The chain carries TRBV6-6 and TRBJ2-7; 7 bases line up with TRBD1. The CDR3 runs to 11 residues. Germline V gene sequence: CDR1 MNHNY, CDR2 SVGAGI (reference sequence). The CDR3: CASSESTGMRF. The CDR3 DNA sequence: TGTGCCAGCAGTGAGTCGACAGGGATGAGATTC.

V usage is TRBV15 and J usage is TRBJ2-3; 10 positions match TRBD2. The CDR3 has 16 amino acids. The J segment lost 10 bases and the V segment lost 5 bases, leaving 15 bases of the junction unmatched. The germline V gene encodes CDR1 LNHNV and CDR2 YYDKDF (reference sequence). The CDR3 loop reads CATSAATSGVTPAQYF. In DNA, the CDR3 is TGTGCCACCAGCGCCGCCACTAGCGGGGTAACTCCGGCGCAGTATTTT.

CDR3 sequence: CASSSGRGGTEAFF. Written as DNA, the CDR3 is TGTGCCAGCAGTTCAGGAAGGGGAGGCACTGAAGCTTTCTTT. The chain recombines TRBV27 with TRBJ1-1, with D maybe TRBD1 (5 bases). The CDR3 loop spans 14 amino acids. V dropped 4 bases and J dropped 4 bases, with 13 bases sitting between them. Germline V gene lookup returns CDR1 MNHEY and CDR2 SMNVEV (reference sequence).

The chain's CDR3 is CASSLGGQLNIQYF. The CDR3, as DNA: TGCGCCAGCAGCTTGGGGGGACAGCTAAACATTCAGTACTTC. The rearrangement links TRBV5-1 to TRBJ2-4; 7 bases align to TRBD1. The V and J ends lost 0 bases and 6 bases, in that order; junction bases with no gene match: 3. The CDR3 extends over 14 amino acids. In germline, CDR1 is SGHRS, CDR2 YFSETQ.

The chain is built from TRBV4-3 and TRBJ1-2; 10 bases map to TRBD1. V lost 4 bases to trimming and J lost 4 bases; unmatched junction nucleotides: 6. Germline V gene data show CDR1 as LGHNA and CDR2 as YSLEER. The CDR3 contains 15 residues. CDR3 in amino acids: CASSPTGTGAYGYTF. In DNA, the CDR3 is TGCGCCAGCAGCCCAACGGGGACAGGGGCCTATGGCTACACCTTC.

The V gene is TRBV7-2, the J gene TRBJ2-5; 10 bases map to TRBD2. The germline V gene encodes CDR1 SGHTA and CDR2 FQGNSA. CDR3 length equals 16 residues. V shed 11 bases, J shed 4 bases, and the junction held 16 bases outside the gene matches. This CDR3 reads CAAGSGVAGGGETQYF. In DNA, the CDR3 is TGTGCCGCAGGAAGTGGGGTAGCGGGGGGCGGAGAGACCCAGTACTTC.

J is TRBJ2-1 and V is TRBV10-1, with 9 bases that match TRBD1. The CDR3 has 14 amino acids. V gave up 2 bases and J gave up 8 bases; unmatched junction bases: 4. From germline, CDR1 is WNHNN and CDR2 SYGVQD (reference sequence). This chain's CDR3 is CASSENTGGHEQFF. The CDR3 bases are TGCGCCAGCAGTGAGAACACAGGGGGCCATGAGCAGTTCTTC.

This chain connects TRBV3-1 (or the pseudogene TRBV3-2) to TRBJ1-2; tentative D call: TRBD1 (5 bases). Germline lookup yields CDR1 LGHDT and CDR2 YNNKEL (reference sequence). The CDR3 is 15 amino acids. The V and J ends lost 5 bases and 7 bases respectively, with 20 bases between them. The CDR3 here is CASSYRDGVGGGYTF. CDR3 bases: TGTGCCAGCAGCTACCGGGACGGGGTCGGGGGTGGCTACACCTTC.

The gene calls are TRBV9 and TRBJ2-2; a possible D gene is TRBD1 (5 bases). The V end lost 3 bases, the J end lost 6 bases, and 12 bases lay between the germline ends. This CDR3 is 14 amino acids long. Germline CDR1 and CDR2: SGDLS and YYNGEE. CDR3 sequence (DNA): TGTGCCAGCAGCGCAGGGTTTAGGGCCGGGGAGCTGTTTTTT. Translated: CASSAGFRAGELFF.

The chain is built from TRBV6-1 and TRBJ2-7, with 11 bases identical to TRBD1. V lost 4 bases and J lost 1; bases outside the gene matches: 18. This CDR3 is built from 20 residues. The germline gives CDR1 MNHNS, CDR2 SASEGT. DNA of the CDR3: TGTGCCAGCAGTGGCTCGGGGGGACAGGGGGTCCCAAAATTGTCCTACGAGCAGTACTTC. Translated: CASSGSGGQGVPKLSYEQYF.

This clone was seen ten or more times. The chain is built from TRBV6-1 and TRBJ2-7; 11 bases agree with TRBD2. This CDR3 region has 16 residues. CDR1 is MNHNS and CDR2 is SASEGT in the germline V gene. Unmatched junction bases numbered 6, after V lost 1 base and J lost 4 bases. This chain's CDR3 is CASSEEGLAGGYEQYF. The CDR3 coding sequence is TGTGCCAGCAGTGAAGAGGGTCTAGCGGGGGGATACGAGCAGTACTTC.

The chain couples TRBV6-5 to TRBJ2-7; D is possibly TRBD1 (6 bases). The CDR3 sequence is 14 residues long. V was clipped by 8 bases and J by 1 base, with 15 bases between them. Per the germline V gene, CDR1 is MNHEY and CDR2 is SVGAGI. Here the CDR3 DNA reads TGTGCCAGCCACAACCAGGGGCGATCCTACGAGCAGTACTTC. The encoded protein is CASHNQGRSYEQYF.

This clone turned up a few times. J is TRBJ2-2 and V is TRBV10-3; a weak D match, TRBD2 (7 bases). CDR1 ENHRY and CDR2 SYGVKD come from the germline V gene. This CDR3 comprises 15 residues. V shed 6 bases and J shed 3 bases, with 14 bases lying between them. The CDR3 region is CAIRGGGFDTGELFF. CDR3 coding DNA: TGTGCCATCAGGGGAGGGGGATTCGACACCGGGGAGCTGTTTTTT.